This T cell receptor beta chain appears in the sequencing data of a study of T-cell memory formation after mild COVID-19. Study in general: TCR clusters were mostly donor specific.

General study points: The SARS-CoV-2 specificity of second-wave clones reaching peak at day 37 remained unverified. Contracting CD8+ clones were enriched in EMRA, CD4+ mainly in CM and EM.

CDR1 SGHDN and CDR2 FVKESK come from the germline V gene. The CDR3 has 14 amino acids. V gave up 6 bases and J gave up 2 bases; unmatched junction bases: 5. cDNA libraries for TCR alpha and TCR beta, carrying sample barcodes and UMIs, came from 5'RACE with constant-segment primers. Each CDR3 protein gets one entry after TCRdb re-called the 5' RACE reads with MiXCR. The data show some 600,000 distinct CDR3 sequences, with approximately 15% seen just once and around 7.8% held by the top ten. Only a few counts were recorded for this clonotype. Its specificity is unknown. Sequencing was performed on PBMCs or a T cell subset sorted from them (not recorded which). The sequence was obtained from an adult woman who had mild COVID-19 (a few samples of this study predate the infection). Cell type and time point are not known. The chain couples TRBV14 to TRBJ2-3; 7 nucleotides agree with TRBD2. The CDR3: CASSRSGITDTQYF. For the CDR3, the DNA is TGTGCCAGCAGTAGGAGCGGGATCACAGATACGCAGTATTTT.